These 22 T cell receptor beta chains were sequenced from one sample in a study of response to subunit inactivated influenza vaccine. TCRdb used MiXCR to reprocess the RT-PCR reads, holding one entry per CDR3 protein. The sample comprises 500,000 to 600,000 distinct CDR3 sequences, approximately 10% of which are singletons, and 11% rests with the top ten. These data were also filed under a second study, of T cells expressing NK-cell markers. That source adds: The TCR beta cDNA came from 5'RACE template switching with UMIs.

Sequences were derived from PBMCs from blood, sampled on the day of vaccination. The receptors were gathered from a man aged 45-60 years who received an inactivated influenza vaccine.

This clonotype was seen a handful of times. The V and J genes are TRBV29-1 and TRBJ1-5; no reliable D call. CDR3 size: 16 residues. The germline CDR1 and CDR2 sequences are SQVTM and ANQGSEA. V lost 4 bases and J lost 0, with 16 bases in between. CDR3 loop: CSVGAGRADSNQPQHF. The CDR3 nucleotides read TGCAGCGTTGGAGCCGGGAGGGCGGATAGCAATCAGCCCCAGCATTTT. The variable domain in full, completed from reference TRBV29-1 and TRBJ1-5, reads SAVISQKPSRDICQRGTSLTIQCQVDSQVTMMFWYRQQPGQSLTLIATANQGSEATYESGFVIDKFPISRPNLTFSTLTVSNMSPEDSSIYLCSVGAGRADSNQPQHFGDGTRLSIL.

This clonotype was detected a few times. The chain joins TRBV7-2 to TRBJ1-5; D may be TRBD1 (5 bases). The V end lost 2 bases, the J end lost 7 bases, and 15 bases lay between the germline ends. This CDR3 region has 15 residues. CDR1 and CDR2 from the germline V gene are SGHTA and FQGNSA. The CDR3 DNA reads TGTGCCAGCAGCTTAAAAACGGGGTCAGGGCAGCCCCAGCATTTT. It codes for CASSLKTGSGQPQHF. Full variable domain (remainder filled in from reference TRBV7-2 and TRBJ1-5): GAGVSQSPSNKVTEKGKDVELRCDPISGHTALYWYRQSLGQGLEFLIYFQGNSAPDKSGLPSDRFSAERTGGSVSTLTIQRTQQEDSAVYLCASSLKTGSGQPQHFGDGTRLSIL.

A few counts support this clonotype. The V and J genes are TRBV6-5 and TRBJ1-4; no firm D call. CDR1 MNHEY and CDR2 SVGAGI come from the germline V gene. The ends were cut back, 7 bases at V and 0 bases at J, with 9 bases in the middle. This CDR3 has 14 residues. CDR3 sequence: CASNSGATNEKLFF. CDR3 DNA sequence: TGTGCCAGCAATTCTGGTGCAACTAATGAAAAACTGTTTTTT.

The rearrangement joins TRBV7-2 to TRBJ1-1; unclear D gene. The CDR3 runs to 18 residues. Germline V lookup: CDR1 SGHTA, CDR2 FQGNSA. Between the trimmed V and J ends, which lost 5 bases and 3 bases, there was a span of 25 bases. CDR3 DNA: TGTGCCAGCAGCGCATACAAGACTCTTCCCATTGTGGACACTGAAGCTTTCTTT. It encodes CASSAYKTLPIVDTEAFF.

This clonotype has just a few counts. The gene calls are TRBV12-3 or TRBV12-4 and TRBJ1-1; D possibly corresponds to TRBD1 (5 bases). The ends were cut back, 11 bases at V and 9 bases at J, with 7 bases in the middle. This CDR3 has 8 residues. The CDR3: CAGGKAFF. CDR3 DNA sequence: TGTGCCGGGGGTAAAGCTTTCTTT.

This clonotype was recorded a few times. The chain has TRBV15 and TRBJ2-2; D unresolved. Trimming pared 1 base from V and 9 bases from J, leaving 6 bases between. Looked up from germline, CDR1 is LNHNV and CDR2 is YYDKDF (reference sequence). CDR3 length: 12 residues. The chain's CDR3 is CATSRASRELFF. CDR3 DNA sequence: TGTGCCACCAGCAGAGCCTCCAGGGAGCTGTTTTTT. Combining the CDR3 with reference TRBV15 and TRBJ2-2 gives the whole variable domain DAMVIQNPRYQVTQFGKPVTLSCSQTLNHNVMYWYQQKSSQAPKLLFHYYDKDFNNEADTPDNFQSRRPNTSFCFLDIRSPGLGDTAMYLCATSRASRELFFGEGSRLTVL.

The rearrangement uses TRBV10-3 and TRBJ2-4, with TRBD2 as a possible D gene (6 bases). The CDR3 length is 16 residues. V was cut by 2 bases and J by 2 bases, with 13 bases left in between. Looked up from germline, CDR1 is ENHRY and CDR2 is SYGVKD. This CDR3 reads CAISETGGSSKNIQYF. CDR3 nucleotides: TGTGCCATCAGTGAGACCGGGGGAAGCTCCAAAAACATTCAGTACTTC.

This clonotype has at least ten counts. The rearrangement links TRBV20-1 to TRBJ2-3, with D possibly matching TRBD2 (5 bases). V was pared by 6 bases and J by 3 bases, with 10 bases between. This CDR3 has 12 residues. Germline values: CDR1 DFQATT, CDR2 SNEGSKA (reference sequence). The chain's CDR3 is CSARPGTDTQYF. The CDR3 DNA reads TGCAGTGCCCGGCCGGGGACAGATACGCAGTATTTT.

This clonotype turned up a few times. This chain connects TRBV19 to TRBJ2-2, with TRBD1 identical over 8 bases. Germline V gives CDR1 LNHDA, CDR2 SQIVND (reference sequence). V trimming: 2 bases; J trimming: 7 bases; junction bases outside the gene matches: 6. CDR3 length: 15 amino acids. The CDR3 region is CASSIRAGGGGELFF. The CDR3 bases are TGTGCCAGTAGTATACGGGCAGGGGGCGGCGGGGAGCTGTTTTTT.

This clonotype turned up a few times. The J gene is TRBJ2-2, the V gene TRBV7-6; D gene ambiguous. This CDR3 comprises 16 residues. Germline V gene sequence: CDR1 SGHVS, CDR2 FNYEAQ. Between the trimmed V and J ends, which lost 2 bases and 1 base, there was a span of 11 bases. The CDR3 coding sequence is TGTGCCAGCAGCTTACCCCCCCCGGGGAACACCGGGGAGCTGTTTTTT. This sequence encodes CASSLPPPGNTGELFF.

A word on this clonotype: The junction differs from germline at one of its ends, possibly a read error. V usage is TRBV12-3 or TRBV12-4 and J usage is TRBJ1-5; no firm D call. CDR3 length: 13 amino acids. The CDR3 loop is CASRLDEYQPQHF. The CDR3 bases are TGTGCCAGCAGGTTAGATGAATATCAGCCCCAGCATTTT.

A few counts support this clonotype. V is TRBV6-1 and J is TRBJ2-1; 8 bases map to TRBD1. J was trimmed by 1 base and V by 5 bases; bases with no gene match: 7. The germline gives CDR1 MNHNS, CDR2 SASEGT. CDR3 length: 16 residues. CDR3 region: CASSLARGPSYNEQFF. In DNA form, the CDR3 reads TGTGCCAGCAGTCTGGCCAGGGGGCCTTCCTACAATGAGCAGTTCTTC.

There are many counts of this clonotype. This chain uses TRBV12-3 or TRBV12-4 with TRBJ1-2; 7 nucleotides line up with TRBD1. The V and J ends lost 8 bases and 5 bases, in that order; junction bases with no gene match: 11. This CDR3 region has 14 residues. DNA for the CDR3: TGTGCCAGCTCGTCCTCCGGGACAGTTTATGGCTACACCTTC. This translates into CASSSSGTVYGYTF.

V gene TRBV29-1 combines with J gene TRBJ1-3; D is unresolved. Germline CDR1 and CDR2: SQVTM and ANQGSEA. The CDR3 has 11 amino acids. Trimming cost V 4 bases and J 3 bases, with 4 bases left between them. This CDR3 is CSVVLGNTIYF. The CDR3 coding sequence is TGCAGCGTTGTCCTTGGAAACACCATATATTTT.

This clonotype turned up a few times. This chain uses TRBV29-1 with TRBJ2-7, with 11 bases identical to TRBD1. The J segment lost 5 bases and the V segment lost 5 bases, leaving 8 bases of the junction unmatched. The CDR3 extends over 14 amino acids. Germline V gives CDR1 SQVTM, CDR2 ANQGSEA. The CDR3 spells CSVLSRDRGNEQYF. DNA of the CDR3: TGCAGCGTTCTATCACGGGACAGGGGGAACGAGCAGTACTTC.

In its sample, this clonotype was seen many times. V and J are TRBV2 and TRBJ2-7; D is undetermined. Germline CDR1 and CDR2: SNHLY and FYNNEI. V dropped 3 bases and J dropped 1 base, with 7 bases sitting between them. The CDR3 consists of 13 residues. The CDR3 sequence: CASSDRLSYEQYF. The CDR3 region has the DNA TGTGCCAGCAGTGACAGACTTTCCTACGAGCAGTACTTC.

This CDR3 reads CASGRLASDTQYF. CDR3 sequence (DNA): TGTGCCAGCGGAAGACTAGCATCGGATACGCAGTATTTT. The chain recombines TRBV7-9 with TRBJ2-3; 7 bases agree with TRBD2. CDR1 and CDR2 from the germline V gene are SEHNR and FQNEAQ (reference sequence). This CDR3 has 13 residues. V dropped 8 bases and J dropped 6; count of bases not matched to a gene: 8.

The chain carries TRBV5-1 and TRBJ2-2, with 7 bases identical to TRBD1. Germline assignment: CDR1 SGHRS and CDR2 YFSETQ. The CDR3 is 14 amino acids. Trimming removed 4 bases from V and 5 bases from J; junction bases left unmatched: 5. CDR3 amino acids: CASSARGRTGELFF. CDR3 coding DNA: TGCGCCAGCAGCGCAAGGGGGCGGACCGGGGAGCTGTTTTTT.

For the CDR3, the DNA is TGTGCCTGGAGCCTCCTAGCGGGGATCTACAATGAGCAGTTCTTC. This encodes CAWSLLAGIYNEQFF. This sequence joins TRBV30 and TRBJ2-1, with TRBD2 identical over 9 bases. The length of the CDR3 is 15 residues. CDR1 is GTSNPN and CDR2 is SVGIG in the germline V gene (reference sequence). The V and J ends lost 3 bases and 3 bases, in that order; junction bases with no gene match: 6.

The chain employs TRBV21-1 and TRBJ2-4; TRBD1 is taken as the D call from the table, unchecked against the DNA. TRBV21-1 represents a pseudogene. The CDR3 is 16 amino acids. CDR3 region: CASSKQGRGAKNIQYF. CDR3 nucleotide sequence: TGTGCCAGCAGCAAACAGGGAAGAGGAGCCAAAAACATTCAGTACTTC.

This clonotype has a handful of counts. The CDR3: CASSQDWTSAHNEQFF. As DNA, the CDR3 is TGCGCCAGCAGCCAAGATTGGACTAGCGCTCACAATGAGCAGTTCTTC. The rearrangement joins TRBV4-3 to TRBJ2-1, with TRBD2 matching 9 bases. V lost 0 bases and J lost 5; bases outside the gene matches: 5. This CDR3 contains 16 residues. Germline V gene sequence: CDR1 LGHNA, CDR2 YSLEER.

The chain recombines TRBV25-1 with TRBJ2-7; D might be TRBD2 (6 bases). Per the germline V gene, CDR1 is MGHDK and CDR2 is SYGVNS. CDR3 length: 16 residues. V lost 10 bases to trimming and J lost 3 bases, with 25 bases between them. The CDR3 reads CATTPGGGATNYEQYF. CDR3 bases: TGTGCCACTACCCCAGGCGGCGGGGCAACCAACTACGAGCAGTACTTC.